This TCR beta chain was identified in a study of blood T cell repertoires in COVID-19. As for the study in general: The United States, Italy and Spain supplied acute and convalescent COVID-19 samples. Sample material is recorded as cDNA or gDNA derived from T cells, B-cell-depleted T cells, or PBMCs.

CDR3 size: 16 residues. The V gene lost 2 bases and the J gene lost 0 bases, with 14 bases spanning the gap. Germline assignment: CDR1 LGHNA and CDR2 YNFKEQ. In the original analysis: Estimates of nucleated cell counts were drawn from the amplification of reference gene primers. Data came from immunoSEQ multiplex PCR; TCRdb stores just in-frame clones and leaves some out. Clone size and V and J calls were adopted from that table, with D and trimming inferred from the DNA. The sample comprises about 200,000 clones, 75% to 90% of which are singletons, and approximately 30% rests with the top ten. The chain carries TRBV4-2 and TRBJ2-7; D is ambiguous. The sequenced sample consisted of peripheral blood. The TCR sequence derives from a man aged 40-50 years with acute or convalescent COVID-19. In DNA, the CDR3 is TGTGCCAGCAGCCAAAGATCGGTCGGGTACTCCTACGAGCAGTACTTC. Translated: CASSQRSVGYSYEQYF.